The TCR beta chain described here comes from a study of cytomegalovirus exposure and HLA in healthy donors. Study-level points and caveats: Cytomegalovirus-associated status was assigned to about 160 TCR beta chains. Rarity marked most TCR sequences, yet some public TCRs occurred in many donors. Reports showed the classifier diagnosing cytomegalovirus status with high specificity and sensitivity.

As regards this clone: Antigen: not known.

Assay used: immunoSEQ multiplex PCR; TCRdb lists only in-frame clones, some missing. There are 150,000 to 200,000 clones in the sample; 70% to 90% occur only once, and about 6% lies in the top ten. This TCR was recovered from a woman aged 25 to 39 in good health and CMV-seronegative. Sequencing input: PBMCs.

CDR3 in amino acids: CASSLGRNEQFF. As DNA, the CDR3 is TGTGCCAGCAGCCTGGGAAGAAATGAGCAGTTCTTC. The chain has TRBV7-9 and TRBJ2-1; D is undetermined. V was pared by 5 bases and J by 7 bases, with 9 bases between. From germline, CDR1 is SEHNR and CDR2 FQNEAQ (reference sequence). The length of the CDR3 is 12 residues.